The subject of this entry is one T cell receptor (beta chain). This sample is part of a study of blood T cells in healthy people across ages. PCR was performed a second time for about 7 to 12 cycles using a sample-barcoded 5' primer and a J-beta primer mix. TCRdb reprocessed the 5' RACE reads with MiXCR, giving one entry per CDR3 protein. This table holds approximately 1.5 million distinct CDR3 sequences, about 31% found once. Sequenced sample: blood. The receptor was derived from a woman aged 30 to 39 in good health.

CDR3 DNA: TGTGCCAGCAGTAGCGGGGCTAGCGATTACAATGAGCAGTTCTTC. Residues: CASSSGASDYNEQFF. The genes are TRBV6-2 or TRBV6-3 and TRBJ2-1, with 7 bases fitting TRBD2. With 5 bases clipped from V and 4 bases from J, the junction kept 8 bases outside the gene matches. This CDR3 has 15 residues. Germline lookup yields CDR1 MNHEY and CDR2 SVGEGT.